The following is a T cell receptor beta chain sequence with its context. This sample is part of a study of blood T cell repertoires in COVID-19. Overall study context: COVID-19 samples, acute and convalescent, were from the United States, Italy and Spain. T cells, B-cell-depleted T cells, or PBMCs provided the cDNA or gDNA that served as material.

The CDR3 extends over 16 amino acids. Germline V CDR1 and CDR2: ENHRY, SYGVKD. The trim removed 4 bases at V and 4 bases at J, leaving 7 bases unmatched. Original processing methods: Nucleated cell counts were estimated from reference gene primer amplification. Clones were read by immunoSEQ multiplex PCR, and TCRdb kept only the in-frame ones, dropping some. The D gene and trimming were derived from the DNA, and the V and J assignments and clone size from that table. The data contain about 90,000 clones, around 81% of them singletons. The TCR originated in a man in his fifties with acute or convalescent COVID-19. The genes are TRBV10-3 and TRBJ1-3, with 10 bases matching TRBD1. Material for sequencing was peripheral blood. The CDR3 reads CAISGGTGDLGNTIYF. CDR3 bases: TGTGCCATCAGTGGAGGGACAGGGGACCTCGGAAACACCATATATTTT.